This T cell receptor beta chain is drawn from a study of blood T cell repertoires in COVID-19. Study summary: From the United States, Italy and Spain came samples of acute and convalescent COVID-19. The cDNA or gDNA used as material had been derived from T cells, B-cell-depleted T cells, or PBMCs.

From germline, CDR1 is SGHNT and CDR2 YYREEE (reference sequence). The ends were cut back, 4 bases at V and 1 base at J, with 15 bases in the middle. The CDR3 has 15 residues. This clone was recorded only once. Authors' analysis steps: The authors estimated nucleated cell counts from reference gene primer amplification. The data were produced by immunoSEQ multiplex PCR, yet TCRdb's version contains in-frame clones alone and is incomplete. The V and J calls and clone size come from that table; D and trimming were worked out from the DNA. The sample carries hundreds of thousands of clones, about 85% recorded once.

The sequence was obtained from a man under 40 with active or convalescent COVID-19. The V call is TRBV5-4, the J call TRBJ2-7; possibly TRBD1 for D (6 bases). Sequenced material: peripheral blood. The CDR3 loop is CASSTRQAASYEQYF. For the CDR3, the DNA is TGTGCCAGCAGCACCAGACAGGCAGCGTCCTACGAGCAGTACTTC.